Here is one TCR beta chain with its context. In this sample, this clonotype turned up a few times. The target of this receptor is not known. No much larger clonotype is one base removed from it; base qualities were not supplied. This sample was taken from a study of blood T cells in healthy people across ages (dated by TCRdb to the mid-2010s). For the wider study: In model experiments, template switching captured roughly one uniquely barcoded TCR beta cDNA molecule for every two T cells. To avoid experimental bias, donors of different ages were spread randomly across the sequencing lanes. The donors were split into four age groups: young (average 16 years), middle-aged (roughly 39), aged (about 62) and long-lived (about 82). The study analyzed two additional independent replicas of 1 million unique cDNA reads from the same blood draw for two donors, one aged 18 to 30 and one aged 80 or older. The study measured age-related changes in TCR beta repertoire diversity using deep sequencing normalized with unique cDNA molecular identifiers. Study-level results and caveats: Because donor CMV infection status was unknown, age-related changes in expanded clonotypes were potentially confounded. Observed TCR beta diversity per million T cells fell roughly linearly with age, and a significant reduction was already apparent by age around 40. Compared with the aged group, more naive CD4+ T cells, fewer expanded clones and increased TCR diversity were shown by the long-lived group, suggesting age selection. There was a strong correlation between observed TCR beta diversity and the percentage of naive T cells measured by flow cytometry. Since profiling was done on bulk unsorted PBMCs, naive and antigen-experienced compartments could not be conclusively compared. Estimates of total diversity from one million sequenced T cells were regarded as lower bounds and underestimates.

Relative to germline, V is missing 4 bases and J is missing 5 bases, with 10 bases of the junction outside any gene match. Reading the germline V gene (reference sequence) gives CDR1 MNHEY and CDR2 SMNVEV. Inclusive of the bounding cysteine and phenylalanine, the CDR3 is 16 residues long. Only the CDR3 portion is preserved as DNA: 48 bases, with reading frame beginning at the first base. Receptors were amplified or captured by 5' RACE. The sequencing machine was an Illumina HiSeq 2500. The second PCR ran for roughly 6 to 11 cycles and used a J-beta primer mix along with a sample-barcoded 5' primer. Each TCR beta cDNA molecule received a unique molecular identifier from a template-switch 5' adaptor carrying 12 random nucleotides. At least 2.5 million CDR3-containing paired-end reads were obtained from each sample. The Mint cDNA synthesis kit, primed by a TRBC-specific oligonucleotide, was used to synthesize first-strand cDNA from all RNA. All cDNA was treated with uracil-DNA glycosylase and then went through a first 18-cycle PCR with the universal primers M1SS and BC2_uni_R. The authors processed their data as follows. Each sample was normalized by randomly selecting 1 million high-quality reads, each carrying a distinct molecular identifier. Instead of being binned into consensus sequences, reads that shared molecular identifiers were thrown out. CDR3 identification, clonotype clustering and error correction used MiTCR with a Q25 quality threshold and the strictest error-elimination algorithm. A nonparametric unseen species model with Euler transformation was used to estimate a lower bound on total TCR beta diversity. TCRdb reran the public reads through fastp at Q25 and MiXCR, keeping productive beta chains. Every CDR3 protein is listed once, alongside the most common genes and DNA of its rows. The V and J calls and clone size come from TCRdb's table, not from the authors' own analysis. This sample lists hundreds of thousands of distinct CDR3 sequences; approximately 40% were detected once. Clones ranked in the top ten supply 30% of the sample.

The 40 or so donors, aged 6 to 90 years, were systemically healthy Caucasian individuals from Russia. Ten milliliters of peripheral blood were drawn from each donor into EDTA-treated Vacutainer tubes. Ficoll-Paque density-gradient centrifugation was used to isolate PBMCs, with at least 7 million per sample. Total RNA was extracted from PBMCs with Trizol reagent, with at least 5.5 micrograms obtained per sample. Naive CD45RAhigh/CD27high T cell percentages were measured by flow cytometry on a PBMC aliquot from every donor. The sequence came from a man aged 80 or over in good health. This receptor chain uses TRBV27 and TRBJ2-5, and 10 bases in between align with TRBD1. Input material: blood. The CDR3 amino acid sequence is: CASSSRRTGGYETQYF. The bases read TGTGCCAGCAGTTCAAGGAGGACAGGGGGGTACGAGACCCAGTACTTC.